Sequencing of this TCR beta chain was carried out in a study of early T cells in non-severe SARS-CoV-2 infection. The CDR3 consists of 12 residues. Looked up from germline, CDR1 is SGHRS and CDR2 is YFSETQ. The J segment lost 4 bases and the V segment lost 4 bases, leaving 2 bases of the junction unmatched. A single record per CDR3 protein comes from TCRdb applying MiXCR to the 5' RACE reads. The table records some 40,000 distinct CDR3 sequences, 10% to 15% of them present only once. This sequence was found in an adult who was a healthcare worker with PCR-confirmed SARS-CoV-2 infection or an uninfected control (not recorded which). Sequences were obtained from whole blood. The chain is built from TRBV5-1 and TRBJ2-7; 7 nucleotides align to TRBD2. CDR3 nucleotide sequence: TGCGCCAGCAGCATGGGGGGGTACGAGCAGTACTTC. Protein product: CASSMGGYEQYF.